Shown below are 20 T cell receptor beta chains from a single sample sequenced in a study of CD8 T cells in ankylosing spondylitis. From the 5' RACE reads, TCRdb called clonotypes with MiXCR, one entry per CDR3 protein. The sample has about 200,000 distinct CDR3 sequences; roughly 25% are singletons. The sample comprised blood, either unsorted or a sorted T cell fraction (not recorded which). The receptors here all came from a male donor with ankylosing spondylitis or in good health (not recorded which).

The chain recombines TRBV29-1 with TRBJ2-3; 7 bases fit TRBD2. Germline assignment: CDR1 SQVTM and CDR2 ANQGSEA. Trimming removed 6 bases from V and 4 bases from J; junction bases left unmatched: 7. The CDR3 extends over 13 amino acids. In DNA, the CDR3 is TGCAGCGTCGTTGGGGAGGGCTCAGATACGCAGTATTTT. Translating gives CSVVGEGSDTQYF.

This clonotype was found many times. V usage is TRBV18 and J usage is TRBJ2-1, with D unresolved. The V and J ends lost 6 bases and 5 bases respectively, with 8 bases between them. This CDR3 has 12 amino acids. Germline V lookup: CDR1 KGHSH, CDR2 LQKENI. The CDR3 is CASSPPDNEQFF. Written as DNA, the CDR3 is TGTGCCAGCTCCCCCCCGGACAATGAGCAGTTCTTC.

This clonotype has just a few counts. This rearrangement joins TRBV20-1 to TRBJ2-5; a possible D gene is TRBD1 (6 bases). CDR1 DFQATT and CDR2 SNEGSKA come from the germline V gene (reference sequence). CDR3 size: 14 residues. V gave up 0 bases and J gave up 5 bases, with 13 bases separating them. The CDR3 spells CSAREPLGQETQYF. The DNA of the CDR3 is TGCAGTGCTAGAGAGCCTTTAGGACAGGAGACCCAGTACTTC.

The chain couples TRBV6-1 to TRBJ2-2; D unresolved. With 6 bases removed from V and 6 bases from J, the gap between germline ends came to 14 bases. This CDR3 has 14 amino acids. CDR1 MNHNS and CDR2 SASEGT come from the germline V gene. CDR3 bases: TGTGCCAGCAGGGTAGGGTGGCTATCCGGGGAGCTGTTTTTT. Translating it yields CASRVGWLSGELFF.

CDR3 loop: CASSYTLQGSETYGYTF. The CDR3 DNA sequence: TGTGCCAGCAGTTACACTCTACAGGGCTCCGAGACCTATGGCTACACCTTC. This chain uses TRBV6-5 with TRBJ1-2, with TRBD1 as a possible D gene (6 bases). Looked up from germline, CDR1 is MNHEY and CDR2 is SVGAGI. CDR3 length: 17 residues. Trimming removed 2 bases at V and 4 bases at J, with 20 bases between.

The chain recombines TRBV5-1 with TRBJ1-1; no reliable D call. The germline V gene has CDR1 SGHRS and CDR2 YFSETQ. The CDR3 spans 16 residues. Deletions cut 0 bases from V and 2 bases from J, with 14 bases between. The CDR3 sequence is CASSLERASKNTEAFF. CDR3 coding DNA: TGCGCCAGCAGCTTGGAACGCGCCAGCAAAAACACTGAAGCTTTCTTT.

The CDR3 sequence is CSAGTTRDYEQYF. In DNA, the CDR3 is TGCAGCGCTGGGACAACCCGGGACTACGAGCAGTACTTC. The chain combines TRBV29-1 with TRBJ2-7; maybe TRBD1 (6 bases). CDR3 length: 13 amino acids. Germline assignment: CDR1 SQVTM and CDR2 ANQGSEA. Trimming left V 7 bases short and J 3 bases short, with 16 bases between.

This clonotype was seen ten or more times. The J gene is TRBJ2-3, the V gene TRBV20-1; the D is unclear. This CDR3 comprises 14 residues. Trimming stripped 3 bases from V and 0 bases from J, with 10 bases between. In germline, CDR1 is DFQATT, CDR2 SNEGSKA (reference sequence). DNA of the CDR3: TGCAGTGCTAGGACTGATACTAGCACAGATACGCAGTATTTT. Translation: CSARTDTSTDTQYF.

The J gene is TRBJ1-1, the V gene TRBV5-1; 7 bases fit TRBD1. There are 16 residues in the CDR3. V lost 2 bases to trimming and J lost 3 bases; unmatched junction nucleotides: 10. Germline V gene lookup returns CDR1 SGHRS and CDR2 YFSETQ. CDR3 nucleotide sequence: TGCGCCAGCAGCTTTTTACCGACAGGGCGCGACACTGAAGCTTTCTTT. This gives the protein CASSFLPTGRDTEAFF. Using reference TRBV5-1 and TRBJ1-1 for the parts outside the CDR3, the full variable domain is KAGVTQTPRYLIKTRGQQVTLSCSPISGHRSVSWYQQTPGQGLQFLFEYFSETQRNKGNFPGRFSGRQFSNSRSEMNVSTLELGDSALYLCASSFLPTGRDTEAFFGQGTRLTVV.

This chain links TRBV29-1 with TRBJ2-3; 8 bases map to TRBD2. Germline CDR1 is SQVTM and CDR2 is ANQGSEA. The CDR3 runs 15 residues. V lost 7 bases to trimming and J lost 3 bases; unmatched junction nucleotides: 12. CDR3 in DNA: TGCAGCGCATCGGGCTCGAGCGGGAGAACAGATACGCAGTATTTT. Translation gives CSASGSSGRTDTQYF.

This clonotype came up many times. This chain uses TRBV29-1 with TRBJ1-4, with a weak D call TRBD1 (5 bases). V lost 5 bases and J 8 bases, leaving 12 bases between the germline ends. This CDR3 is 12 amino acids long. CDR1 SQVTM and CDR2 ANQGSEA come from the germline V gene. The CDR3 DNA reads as TGCAGCGTTCGACAGTCGGAGGAAAAACTGTTTTTT. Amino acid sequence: CSVRQSEEKLFF.

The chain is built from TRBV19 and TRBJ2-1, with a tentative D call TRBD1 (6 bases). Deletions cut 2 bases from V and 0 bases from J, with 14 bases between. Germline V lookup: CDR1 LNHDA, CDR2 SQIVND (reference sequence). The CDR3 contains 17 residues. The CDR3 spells CASSIFGQSSSYNEQFF. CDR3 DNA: TGTGCCAGTAGTATATTTGGACAGTCAAGCTCCTACAATGAGCAGTTCTTC.

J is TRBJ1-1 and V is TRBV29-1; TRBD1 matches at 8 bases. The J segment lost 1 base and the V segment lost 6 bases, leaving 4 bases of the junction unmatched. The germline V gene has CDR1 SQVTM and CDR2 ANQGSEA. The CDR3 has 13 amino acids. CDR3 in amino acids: CSVTDRANTEAFF. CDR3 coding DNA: TGCAGCGTGACGGACAGGGCGAACACTGAAGCTTTCTTT. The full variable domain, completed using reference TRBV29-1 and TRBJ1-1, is SAVISQKPSRDICQRGTSLTIQCQVDSQVTMMFWYRQQPGQSLTLIATANQGSEATYESGFVIDKFPISRPNLTFSTLTVSNMSPEDSSIYLCSVTDRANTEAFFGQGTRLTVV.

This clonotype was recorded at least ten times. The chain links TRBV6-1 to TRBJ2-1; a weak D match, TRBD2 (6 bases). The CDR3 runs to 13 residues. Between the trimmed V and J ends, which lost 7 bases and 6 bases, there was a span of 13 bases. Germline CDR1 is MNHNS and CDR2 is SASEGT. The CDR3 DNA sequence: TGTGCCAGCACCCTCCCCGGGGGCAATGAGCAGTTCTTC. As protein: CASTLPGGNEQFF.

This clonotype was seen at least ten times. CDR3 sequence (DNA): TGCAGCGCCCGGGACGGGAGCAACACTGAAGCTTTCTTT. This sequence encodes CSARDGSNTEAFF. This rearrangement joins TRBV29-1 to TRBJ1-1; D might be TRBD1 (5 bases). There are 13 residues in the CDR3. Trimming cost V 7 bases and J 2 bases, with 14 bases left between them. In germline, CDR1 is SQVTM, CDR2 ANQGSEA. The full variable domain, with the rest looked up from reference TRBV29-1 and TRBJ1-1, is SAVISQKPSRDICQRGTSLTIQCQVDSQVTMMFWYRQQPGQSLTLIATANQGSEATYESGFVIDKFPISRPNLTFSTLTVSNMSPEDSSIYLCSARDGSNTEAFFGQGTRLTVV.

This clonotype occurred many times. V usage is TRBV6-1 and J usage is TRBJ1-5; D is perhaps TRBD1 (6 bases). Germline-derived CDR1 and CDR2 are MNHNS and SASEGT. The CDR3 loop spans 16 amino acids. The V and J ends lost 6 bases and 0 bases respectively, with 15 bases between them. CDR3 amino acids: CASSPDSGGSNQPQHF. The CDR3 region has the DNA TGTGCCAGCAGCCCGGACAGCGGGGGTAGCAATCAGCCCCAGCATTTT.

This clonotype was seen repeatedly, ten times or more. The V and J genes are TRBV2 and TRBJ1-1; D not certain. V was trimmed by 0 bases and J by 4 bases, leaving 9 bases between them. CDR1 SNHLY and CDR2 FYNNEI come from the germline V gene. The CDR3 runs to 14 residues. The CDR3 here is CASSEAYVSTEAFF. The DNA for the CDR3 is TGTGCCAGCAGTGAAGCGTACGTGAGCACTGAAGCTTTCTTT.

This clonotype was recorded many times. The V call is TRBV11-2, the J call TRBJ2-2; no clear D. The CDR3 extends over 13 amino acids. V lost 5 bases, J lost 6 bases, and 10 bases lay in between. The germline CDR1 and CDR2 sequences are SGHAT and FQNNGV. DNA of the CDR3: TGTGCCAGCAGCGCCGTCCTGCCCGGGGAGCTGTTTTTT. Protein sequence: CASSAVLPGELFF.

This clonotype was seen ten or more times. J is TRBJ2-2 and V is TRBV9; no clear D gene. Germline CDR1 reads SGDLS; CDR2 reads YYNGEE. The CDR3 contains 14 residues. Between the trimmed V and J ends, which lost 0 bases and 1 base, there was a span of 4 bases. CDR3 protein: CASSVAENTGELFF. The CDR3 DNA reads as TGTGCCAGCAGCGTAGCGGAGAACACCGGGGAGCTGTTTTTT.

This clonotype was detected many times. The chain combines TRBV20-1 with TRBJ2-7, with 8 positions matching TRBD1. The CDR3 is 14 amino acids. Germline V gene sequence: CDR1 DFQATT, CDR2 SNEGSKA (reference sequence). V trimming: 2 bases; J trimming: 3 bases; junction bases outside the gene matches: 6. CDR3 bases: TGCAGTGCTAGATACAGGGGGAGAGACTACGAGCAGTACTTC. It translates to CSARYRGRDYEQYF.